The T cell receptor (beta chain) described here comes from a study of blood T cell repertoires in COVID-19 (dated by TCRdb to about 2020). About the study as a whole: Collaborator samples came from the United States, Italy and Spain and covered acute and convalescent phases of COVID-19. Deeply sampled blood TCRbeta repertoires from subjects exposed to, actively infected with, or recovered from COVID-19 were included in the dataset. The material from the prospective study consisted of cDNA or gDNA derived from T cells, B-cell-depleted T cells, or PBMCs. The samples were drawn from two sources: the first 160 participants of the ongoing ImmuneRACE study, and 1,000 to 1,500 subjects contributed by 6 global collaborators. Nearly every sample came with metadata listing a de-identified subject ID, COVID-19 status, age in years and sex. Where HLA class I and class II types were available, the types were taken from metadata supplied by the sample provider, not from assay-based typing. The repertoires were made available in a free public database intended to serve as a resource for research on the immune response to SARS-CoV-2.

Unmatched junction bases come to 4, with V trimmed by 4 bases and J by 6 bases. Including cysteine and phenylalanine, the CDR3 has 14 amino acids. The only DNA kept is the CDR3, 42 bases in frame from the first base. According to the germline V gene (reference sequence), CDR1 reads LGHDT and CDR2 reads YNNKEL. At one collaborating source in Seattle, patients were enrolled during active infection and were followed longitudinally through the course of disease. Collaborating institutions collected whole blood in K2EDTA tubes following their own protocols. Collaborator samples were shipped for TCRbeta analysis as frozen whole blood, isolated PBMCs, or DNA extracted from either sample type. The paper's findings and limits, for the study overall: How much clinical and demographic metadata was included differed by source and by participant, and the metadata was provided uncurated.

Comments on this clone: It lacks a known antigen. Base qualities were left out, and no much larger clone turns up one base away.

TCRbeta CDR3 regions were amplified from genomic DNA using the immunoSEQ Assay, a bias-controlled multiplex PCR. Under the source paper's analysis protocol: The number of nucleated cells in each sample was estimated from the amplification of reference gene primers within the assay. To quantify the absolute abundance of each unique TCRbeta CDR3 rearrangement, sequence reads were collapsed and filtered. For each sample, productive Simpson clonality was calculated as the square root of Simpson's diversity index across productive rearrangements. In TCRdb, the immuneACCESS table is reduced to in-frame sequences with V and J assigned. These tables do not hold every clone; where another copy was compared, an unresolved V gene accounts for under half, and the others remain unexplained. For V, J and clone size, that table is used; D and trimming come from the DNA. This sample comprises approximately 240,000 clones, around nine tenths of them detected only once. The ten largest clonotypes hold around 0.9% of the sample.

The sequenced sample was peripheral blood. This TCR derives from a man younger than 45 with COVID-19, enrolled during active disease. The chain joins TRBV3-1 (or the pseudogene TRBV3-2) to TRBJ2-2, and TRBD2 aligns with 8 junction nucleotides. This receptor carries the CDR3 CASSPRGGSGELFF. In nucleotides, the sequence is TGTGCCAGCAGCCCCCGCGGGGGGTCCGGGGAGCTGTTTTTT.